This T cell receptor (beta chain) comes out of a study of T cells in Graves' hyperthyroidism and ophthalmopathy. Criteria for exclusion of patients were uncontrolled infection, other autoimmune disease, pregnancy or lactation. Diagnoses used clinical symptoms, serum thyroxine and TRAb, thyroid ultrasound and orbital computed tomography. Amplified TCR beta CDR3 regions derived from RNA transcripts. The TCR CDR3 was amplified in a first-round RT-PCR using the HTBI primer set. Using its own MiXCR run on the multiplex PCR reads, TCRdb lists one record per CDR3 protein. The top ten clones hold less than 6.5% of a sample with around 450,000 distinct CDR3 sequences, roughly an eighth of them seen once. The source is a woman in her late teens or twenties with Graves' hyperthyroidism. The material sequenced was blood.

CDR3 nucleotides: TGTGCCTGGAGTGTACTCGGGCACACTGAAGCTTTCTTT. This encodes CAWSVLGHTEAFF. V gene TRBV30 combines with J gene TRBJ1-1, with D uncertain. The CDR3 loop spans 13 amino acids. The V and J ends lost 0 bases and 3 bases respectively, with 8 bases between them. Germline CDR1 is GTSNPN and CDR2 is SVGIG (reference sequence).